The T cell receptor beta chain described here comes from a study of blood T cells in healthy people across ages. The CDR3 runs 14 residues. Trimming shortened V by 0 bases and J by 8 bases, and 11 bases separated the two germline ends. The germline gives CDR1 LGHNA, CDR2 YSLEER. There are a few counts of this clonotype. Using a J-beta primer mix together with a sample-barcoded 5' primer, a second PCR was run for roughly 6 to 11 cycles. Any given sample supplied a minimum of 2.5 million CDR3-containing paired-end reads. MiXCR, applied by TCRdb to the 5' RACE reads, yields one record per CDR3 protein. The table records approximately 830,000 distinct CDR3 sequences, under 80% of them present only once.

V usage is TRBV4-3 and J usage is TRBJ2-1; D is unresolved. Sequenced sample: blood. This sequence originates from a young man in good health. As DNA, the CDR3 is TGCGCCAGCAGCCAAGAACCTCAGGTAGATGAGCAGTTCTTC. The encoded protein is CASSQEPQVDEQFF.